The clone carrying this TCR beta chain was observed a handful of times. Its antigen remains unknown. The data originate from a study of persistence of HIV-infected CD4 T cells. This nonspecific control used anti-CD3/anti-CD28 bead stimulation of CD4+ T cells. CD4+ T cells upregulating both CD40 ligand and CD69 were sorted as responding cells. This CDR3 region has 15 residues. Per germline, CDR1 WSHSY and CDR2 SAAADI. The V and J ends lost 4 bases and 5 bases, in that order; junction bases with no gene match: 5. Study-wide points: Within sorted populations, more oligoclonal TCRs accompanied more oligoclonal proviruses. Compared with CD3/CD28-stimulated cells, CMV- and Gag-responding cells showed lower TCRbeta richness.

The immunoSEQ assay was version 4, run in survey mode. Profiling relied on immunoSEQ multiplex PCR, and the TCRdb table lists in-frame clones only, not all of them. The sample includes about 45,000 clones, 88% of them seen just once. The source was CD4+ T cells sorted from PBMCs after approximately 19-hour stimulation, collected from a patient who received antiretroviral therapy. This clonotype originated in an adult woman with HIV who was CMV-seropositive. The chain links TRBV10-2 to TRBJ2-2, with 9 bases identical to TRBD2. Here the CDR3 reads CASSGLAGVTGELFF. DNA for the CDR3: TGCGCCAGCAGTGGATTAGCGGGGGTTACCGGGGAGCTGTTTTTT.